The present TCR beta chain was sequenced within a study of cytomegalovirus exposure and HLA in healthy donors. Study-wide results and limits: Cytomegalovirus status was reportedly diagnosed by the classifier with high specificity and sensitivity.

Produced via immunoSEQ multiplex PCR; TCRdb's table is partial and in-frame only. The sample includes hundreds of thousands of clones, over 80% of them seen just once. Germline CDR1 reads MNHEY; CDR2 reads SMNVEV (reference sequence). After removal of 5 bases from V and 2 bases from J, the junction contained 4 bases not matched to a gene. The length of the CDR3 is 14 residues. For this clone: Its specificity is not known.

This chain joins TRBV27 and TRBJ1-2; 8 positions agree with TRBD1. The sequencing input was PBMCs. This TCR was recovered from a woman between 18 and 30 years old in good health and CMV-seronegative. The CDR3 here is CASSLNRGNYGYTF. CDR3 bases: TGTGCCAGCAGTCTTAACAGGGGGAACTATGGCTACACCTTC.